The sequence of this T cell receptor (beta chain) was determined in a study of cytomegalovirus exposure and HLA in healthy donors. Study-wide results and caveats: Productive status was seen about 90% or about 30% of the time for most TCR beta V segments in an earlier analysis. Among donors in an Asian-associated ancestry cluster, a later analysis reportedly found fewer N-insertions than the roughly 610-donor mean.

This clone was detected a few times. The antigen remains unidentified. The study ran its PCR with 60 Vbeta and 13 Jbeta primers. The repertoire was sequenced with immunoSEQ multiplex PCR; TCRdb's copy has only in-frame clones and lacks some. The sample holds more than 95,000 clones, roughly 9% seen once. V was pared by 5 bases and J by 7 bases, with 5 bases of the junction left unmatched. This CDR3 is 13 amino acids long. The V gene's germline CDR1 is MNHEY and CDR2 SVGAGI. The TCR comes from a young man in good health and CMV-seronegative. Sequencing was carried out using PBMCs. This chain connects TRBV6-5 to TRBJ2-7; 10 nucleotides align to TRBD1. CDR3 bases: TGTGCCAGCAGTCGACAGGGGGCGGAAGAGCAGTACTTC. The encoded protein is CASSRQGAEEQYF.